This TCR beta chain appears in the sequencing data of a study of T cells in Graves' hyperthyroidism and ophthalmopathy. The sample holds a few counts of this clonotype. V lost 5 bases and J lost 1, with 14 bases in between. Germline V gene sequence: CDR1 MNHNS, CDR2 SASEGT. This CDR3 spans 15 amino acids. The TCR beta CDR3 regions underwent amplification using RNA transcripts as the source. TCR CDR3 underwent first-round RT-PCR with the HTBI primer set. MiXCR, run by TCRdb on the multiplex PCR reads, gives a single entry per CDR3 protein. Of hundreds of thousands of distinct CDR3 sequences in the sample, just under 20% were seen once.

Source material: blood. The sequence was collected from a middle-aged man with Graves' ophthalmopathy. This chain connects TRBV6-1 to TRBJ1-1, with D unclear. DNA for the CDR3: TGTGCCAGCAGTCCATACACCTTTTCGAACACTGAAGCTTTCTTT. The encoded protein is CASSPYTFSNTEAFF.